Listed below are T cell receptor beta chains from one sample, sequenced in a study of T cell changes during pregnancy in multiple sclerosis. Using immunoSEQ multiplex PCR, the repertoire was profiled, and TCRdb retains in-frame clones only, with some absent. The sample has 100,000 or so clones; approximately 93% are singletons. The source was peripheral blood, collected after pregnancy. Receptors originate from a female donor with multiple sclerosis, enrolled in a pregnancy study. Both conserved end residues are part of each CDR3. A D gene is named only where the DNA matches it firmly. Only part of the rows carry a size: once, few, many, or a class if the clone is expanded.

clone_size	v_call	j_call	d_call	cdr3_nt	cdr3_aa
once	TRBV28	TRBJ1-1	NA	TGTGCCAGCACCCTGGTTAGGGGGGGCACTGAAGCTTTCTTT	CASTLVRGGTEAFF
NA	TRBV9	TRBJ2-3	TRBD2	TGTGCCAGCAGCGTAGGGCTTTGGCGGGGGATCACAGATACGCAGTATTTT	CASSVGLWRGITDTQYF
NA	TRBV30	TRBJ1-3	NA	TGTGCCTGGAGTGAGGGGATTTATTCTGGAAACACCATATATTTT	CAWSEGIYSGNTIYF
NA	TRBV5-1	TRBJ2-3	TRBD2	TGCGCCAGCAGCTCAGCTAGCGGGTCTAGGACAGATACGCAGTATTTT	CASSSASGSRTDTQYF
NA	TRBV11-2	TRBJ2-2	NA	TGTGCCAGCAGCACGCTCCGGAGAAACACCGGGGAGCTGTTTTTT	CASSTLRRNTGELFF
once	TRBV10-3	TRBJ2-3	TRBD2	TGTGCCATCCGAGGGGAGGGTCCCCTCACAGATACGCAGTATTTT	CAIRGEGPLTDTQYF
NA	TRBV6-5	TRBJ1-2	TRBD1	TGTGCCAGCAAATTACAGGGGCGAGGTGGCTACACCTTC	CASKLQGRGGYTF
once	TRBV4-1	TRBJ1-5	NA	TGCGCCAGCAGCCAAGACAGGGCGAACCAGCCCCAGCATTTT	CASSQDRANQPQHF
once	TRBV15	TRBJ2-7	NA	TGTGCCACCAGCAGAGGCCGAGGATCTCACTACGAGCAGTACTTC	CATSRGRGSHYEQYF
NA	TRBV12-5	TRBJ2-1	TRBD1	TGTGCTAGTGGTTTGGGGGGACAGGGAAGGATCAATGAGCAGTTCTTC	CASGLGGQGRINEQFF
NA	TRBV9	TRBJ1-2	TRBD1	TGTGCCAGCAGCGTAGCTTCGGGACAGGGTCGTGGCTACACCTTC	CASSVASGQGRGYTF
NA	TRBV5-6	TRBJ2-7	TRBD2	TGTGCCAGCAGCTTCCTTTCACTAGCGGGAGGCCAAATCTACGAGCAGTACTTC	CASSFLSLAGGQIYEQYF
once	TRBV9	TRBJ2-2	TRBD1	TGTGCCAGCAGCGTAGAGCAGGGGGCTATATCCGGGGAGCTGTTTTTT	CASSVEQGAISGELFF
NA	TRBV6-6	TRBJ1-1	NA	TGTGCCAGCTATAACGGACATGCCGGTGAAGCTTTCTTT	CASYNGHAGEAFF
few	TRBV14	TRBJ2-7	NA	TGTGCCAGCAGCCAAGGCCTGAACAGGGAGCAGTACTTC	CASSQGLNREQYF
NA	TRBV11-2	TRBJ1-1	NA	TGTGCCAGCAGCCCGACAGATAACACTGAAGCTTTCTTT	CASSPTDNTEAFF
NA	TRBV15	TRBJ2-1	NA	TGTGCCACCAGCAGAGATCAAAGCGGTAATAATGAGCAGTTCTTC	CATSRDQSGNNEQFF
NA	TRBV27	TRBJ2-7	TRBD1	TGTGCCAGCAGTTTATCTCCAAACAGGGGTTACGAGCAGTACTTC	CASSLSPNRGYEQYF
NA	TRBV6-5	TRBJ2-5	NA	TGTGCCAGCAGTTACAGGACTGGAGATCCCCAGTACTTC	CASSYRTGDPQYF
NA	TRBV11-2	TRBJ1-1	NA	TGTGCCAGCAGCTTTTCTTCACGGTATATGAACACTGAAGCTTTCTTT	CASSFSSRYMNTEAFF
NA	TRBV7-9	TRBJ2-5	NA	TGTGCCAGCAGCTTAGCGCGGGATCAAGAGACCCAGTACTTC	CASSLARDQETQYF
once	TRBV6-1	TRBJ1-5	NA	TGTGCCAGCAGTGGGACAGTTTGGCAGCCCCAGCATTTT	CASSGTVWQPQHF
NA	TRBV2	TRBJ2-7	NA	TGTGCCAGCAGTGAAATATCGGGGAGCCTGTCCGAGCAGTACTTC	CASSEISGSLSEQYF
NA	TRBV19	TRBJ2-7	NA	TGTGCCAGTAGTAAAACAGGGAGCTCCTACGAGCAGTACTTC	CASSKTGSSYEQYF
NA	TRBV7-2	TRBJ1-5	TRBD1	TGTGCCAGCAGCTTACGGGACAGGGGGGATCAGCCCCAGCATTTT	CASSLRDRGDQPQHF
NA	TRBV4-1	TRBJ2-5	TRBD1	TGCGCCAGCAGCCCGCAGGACAGGGGGAATGCAGAGACCCAGTACTTC	CASSPQDRGNAETQYF
NA	TRBV27	TRBJ2-7	TRBD2	TGTGCCAGCAGGCCTCTAGCGGGAGTGGGCTACGAGCAGTACTTC	CASRPLAGVGYEQYF
NA	TRBV6-1	TRBJ2-7	TRBD2	TGTGCCAGCAAGTCGGCGGGAGGACTCTACGAGCAGTACTTC	CASKSAGGLYEQYF
NA	TRBV28	TRBJ2-1	NA	TGTGCCAGCAGTTTGAGCTCCTACAATGAGCAGTTCTTC	CASSLSSYNEQFF
NA	TRBV19	TRBJ1-5	NA	TGTGCCAGTAGTATGACAGTCCTTAGCAATCAGCCCCAGCATTTT	CASSMTVLSNQPQHF
NA	TRBV30	TRBJ2-7	NA	TGTGCCTGGCTCGCTCGTAGCTCCTACGAGCAGTACTTC	CAWLARSSYEQYF
NA	TRBV19	TRBJ1-1	TRBD1	TGTGCCAGTAGATCAGGGGGCGGAATAACTGAAGCTTTCTTT	CASRSGGGITEAFF
NA	TRBV19	TRBJ1-5	NA	TGTGCCAGTAGTATAGCGAGGGTTAGCAATCAGCCCCAGCATTTT	CASSIARVSNQPQHF
NA	TRBV19	TRBJ2-1	TRBD2	TGTGCCAGTATTTCCAGGTACTCCGGGACTAGCGGGCAGCAGTTCTTC	CASISRYSGTSGQQFF
NA	TRBV12-5	TRBJ2-2	NA	TGTGCTAGTGGTTCGCTAGGGGGAACCACCGGGGAGCTGTTTTTT	CASGSLGGTTGELFF
NA	TRBV27	TRBJ2-7	NA	TGTGCCAGCAGTTTAGGCGGCTACCTCTACGAGCAGTACTTC	CASSLGGYLYEQYF
NA	TRBV11-2	TRBJ2-7	TRBD2	TGTGCCAGCAGCGCCACCTGGACTAGTAGCTCCTACGAGCAGTACTTC	CASSATWTSSSYEQYF
NA	TRBV29-1	TRBJ2-3	TRBD2	TGCAGCGGGGAGGGGCTCACAGATACGCAGTATTTT	CSGEGLTDTQYF
NA	TRBV7-9	TRBJ1-5	NA	TGTGCCAGCAGCTCTTTGGACGGGGTGGGGCATTTT	CASSSLDGVGHF
NA	TRBV19	TRBJ1-1	NA	TGTGCCAGTAGAGAAGGGGGGGGGAACACTGAAGCTTTCTTT	CASREGGGNTEAFF
NA	TRBV7-2	TRBJ2-7	NA	TGTGCCAGCAGCTTAGTTGGGCTAACCTACGAGCAGTACTTC	CASSLVGLTYEQYF
NA	TRBV28	TRBJ1-1	NA	TGTGCCAGCATCTCCCAAGCACCTCCTGAAGCTTTCTTT	CASISQAPPEAFF
NA	TRBV5-4	TRBJ1-1	TRBD1	TGTGCCAGCAGCTTGCAGGGGGCAAACACTGAAGCTTTCTTT	CASSLQGANTEAFF
NA	TRBV7-6	TRBJ2-3	TRBD2	TGTGCCAGCAGCTTAGCCCTCAGGACTAGCGGGATCGCAGATACGCAGTATTTT	CASSLALRTSGIADTQYF
NA	TRBV12-5	TRBJ2-5	NA	TGTGCTAGTGGTCAGGGTTTCGAGACCCAGTACTTC	CASGQGFETQYF
NA	TRBV5-1	TRBJ2-1	NA	TGCGCCAGCAGCTTGGAGCTAGCCCAGACGCGGAATGAGCAGTTCTTC	CASSLELAQTRNEQFF
NA	TRBV27	TRBJ1-1	TRBD1	TGTGCCACCGCCCTAGTGACAGGGTCTTTAGATGACACTGAAGCTTTCTTT	CATALVTGSLDDTEAFF
once	TRBV28	TRBJ1-1	NA	TGTGCCAGCAGTCAATCCGGGGACACTGAAGCTTTCTTT	CASSQSGDTEAFF
NA	TRBV11-2	TRBJ2-2	NA	TGTGCCAGCAGCTTGCGGGCGAGGGACACCGGGGAGCTGTTTTTT	CASSLRARDTGELFF
NA	TRBV7-4	TRBJ1-1	NA	TGTGCCAGCAGCGGAGCGGGACGACGCATGAACACTGAAGCTTTCTTT	CASSGAGRRMNTEAFF
NA	TRBV19	TRBJ1-1	NA	TGTGCCAGTAGTCTTAACAAGAACACTGAAGCTTTCTTT	CASSLNKNTEAFF
NA	TRBV2	TRBJ2-7	NA	TGTGCCAGCAGTGTGTCGCAGGCCCTCTCCTACGAGCAGTACTTC	CASSVSQALSYEQYF
NA	TRBV28	TRBJ2-5	NA	TGTGCCAGCAGGCGGCAGGGGGGACAAGAGACCCAGTACTTC	CASRRQGGQETQYF
NA	TRBV27	TRBJ2-7	TRBD1	TGTGCCAGCAGTTCCCGGACAGGGAGGATCGTAGGCCGAGCCTACGAGCAGTACTTC	CASSSRTGRIVGRAYEQYF
NA	TRBV9	TRBJ1-2	NA	TGTGCCAGCAGCGTAGTGGGGGGAGGCTACACCTTC	CASSVVGGGYTF
once	TRBV5-1	TRBJ2-7	NA	TGCGCCAGCAGCTTGGCCACGGGTTGGGAGCAGTACTTC	CASSLATGWEQYF